These 9 T cell receptor beta chains originate from one sample sequenced in a study of T-cell memory formation after mild COVID-19. One entry per CDR3 protein, called by TCRdb with MiXCR from the 5' RACE reads. The sample has around 440,000 distinct CDR3 sequences, roughly 18% seen once. The sample comprised PBMCs or a T cell subset sorted from them (not recorded which). The receptor source for this set is an adult woman who had mild COVID-19 (a few samples of this study predate the infection). Cell type and time point are not known.

The sample holds a few counts of this clonotype. The chain is built from TRBV7-9 and TRBJ1-1, with D tentatively TRBD1 (5 bases). CDR1 and CDR2 from the germline V gene are SEHNR and FQNEAQ (reference sequence). V dropped 5 bases and J dropped 5 bases, with 12 bases sitting between them. The CDR3 has 13 amino acids. The DNA for the CDR3 is TGTGCCAGCAGCGAGGCTGGGGGAACTGAAGCTTTCTTT. It yields the protein CASSEAGGTEAFF.

In this sample, this clonotype turned up a few times. The V call is TRBV10-2, the J call TRBJ1-6; perhaps TRBD1 as D (5 bases). Trimming stripped 7 bases from V and 13 bases from J, with 14 bases between. The germline CDR1 and CDR2 sequences are WSHSY and SAAADI. The CDR3 sequence is 12 residues long. The CDR3 bases are TGCGCCAGCATTGGGACCGCGGACCCCCTCCACTTT. Translating gives CASIGTADPLHF.

The rearrangement links TRBV9 to TRBJ2-1; D is unresolved. The CDR3 contains 12 residues. Trimming took 3 bases from V and 6 from J, leaving 7 bases between them. Germline assignment: CDR1 SGDLS and CDR2 YYNGEE. CDR3 bases: TGTGCCAGCAGCGCGGTACCCAATGAGCAGTTCTTC. It specifies CASSAVPNEQFF.

The chain links TRBV19 to TRBJ2-2; D might be TRBD1 (6 bases). Deletions cut 7 bases from V and 6 bases from J, with 15 bases between. The V gene's germline CDR1 is LNHDA and CDR2 SQIVND (reference sequence). This CDR3 has 14 residues. CDR3 in DNA: TGTGCCAGTACCCCGGACAGCAGTCCCGGGGAGCTGTTTTTT. Protein product: CASTPDSSPGELFF.

V is TRBV25-1 and J is TRBJ2-7, with D perhaps TRBD1 (6 bases). The CDR3 runs 14 residues. Trimming left V 8 bases short and J 1 base short, with 15 bases between. Germline CDR1 MGHDK, CDR2 SYGVNS. In DNA form, the CDR3 reads TGTGCCAGCCTTCCTGAGGACAGTTCCTACGAGCAGTACTTC. Translated, it gives CASLPEDSSYEQYF.

The chain uses TRBV29-1 and TRBJ2-6, with D perhaps matching TRBD1 (5 bases). V lost 4 bases to trimming and J lost 2 bases, with 9 bases between them. Germline V gene lookup returns CDR1 SQVTM and CDR2 ANQGSEA. The CDR3 is 14 residues long. CDR3 DNA: TGCAGCGTTGCAGGGTCCACTGGGGCCAACGTCCTGACTTTC. It codes for CSVAGSTGANVLTF. The whole variable domain, filled in from reference TRBV29-1 and TRBJ2-6, reads SAVISQKPSRDICQRGTSLTIQCQVDSQVTMMFWYRQQPGQSLTLIATANQGSEATYESGFVIDKFPISRPNLTFSTLTVSNMSPEDSSIYLCSVAGSTGANVLTFGAGSRLTVL.

This clonotype was recorded at least ten times. V is TRBV9 and J is TRBJ2-2, with D maybe TRBD2 (7 bases). Germline CDR1 reads SGDLS; CDR2 reads YYNGEE. The CDR3 is 16 residues long. Between the trimmed V and J ends, which lost 7 bases and 6 bases, there was a span of 22 bases. This CDR3 is CASGGAGATVAGELFF. The CDR3 coding sequence is TGTGCCAGCGGAGGGGCGGGGGCCACTGTCGCCGGGGAGCTGTTTTTT.

V is TRBV7-2 and J is TRBJ2-1; 9 nucleotides match TRBD1. The CDR3 covers 15 residues. Germline V gives CDR1 SGHTA, CDR2 FQGNSA. The V gene end was trimmed by 3 bases and the J gene end by 8 bases; junction bases not matched to a gene: 8. The CDR3 reads CASSLWGTGIYEQFF. DNA for the CDR3: TGTGCCAGCAGCTTGTGGGGGACAGGGATCTATGAGCAGTTCTTC.

The chain joins TRBV24-1 to TRBJ2-1, with D possibly TRBD2 on 7 matching bases. In germline, CDR1 is KGHDR, CDR2 SFDVKD. V lost 0 bases and J 5 bases, leaving 13 bases between the germline ends. The CDR3 contains 16 residues. For the CDR3, the DNA is TGTGCCACCAGTGATTTGGGGGGGGGGCTAAACAATGAGCAGTTCTTC. Its protein product is CATSDLGGGLNNEQFF.